This T cell receptor beta chain appears in the sequencing data of a study of PD-1 blockade in classical Hodgkin lymphoma. Germline assignment: CDR1 SGHVS and CDR2 FNYEAQ. The CDR3 runs 15 residues. V was trimmed by 1 base and J by 6 bases, leaving 10 bases between them. This table comes from immunoSEQ multiplex PCR, and its TCRdb copy is limited to in-frame clones, with some not included. The data show about 36,000 clones, 69% seen once. Each patient's relapse followed autologous stem cell transplantation, and brentuximab vedotin exposure varied. This receptor was identified in a human donor with classical Hodgkin lymphoma. The sample here was peripheral blood mononuclear cells (PBMCs), taken before the second cycle of nivolumab. The chain joins TRBV7-6 to TRBJ1-6, with D maybe TRBD1 (5 bases). The CDR3 DNA sequence: TGTGCCAGCAGCTTAGGGGGGGGGATTAATTCACCCCTCCACTTT. Protein: CASSLGGGINSPLHF.